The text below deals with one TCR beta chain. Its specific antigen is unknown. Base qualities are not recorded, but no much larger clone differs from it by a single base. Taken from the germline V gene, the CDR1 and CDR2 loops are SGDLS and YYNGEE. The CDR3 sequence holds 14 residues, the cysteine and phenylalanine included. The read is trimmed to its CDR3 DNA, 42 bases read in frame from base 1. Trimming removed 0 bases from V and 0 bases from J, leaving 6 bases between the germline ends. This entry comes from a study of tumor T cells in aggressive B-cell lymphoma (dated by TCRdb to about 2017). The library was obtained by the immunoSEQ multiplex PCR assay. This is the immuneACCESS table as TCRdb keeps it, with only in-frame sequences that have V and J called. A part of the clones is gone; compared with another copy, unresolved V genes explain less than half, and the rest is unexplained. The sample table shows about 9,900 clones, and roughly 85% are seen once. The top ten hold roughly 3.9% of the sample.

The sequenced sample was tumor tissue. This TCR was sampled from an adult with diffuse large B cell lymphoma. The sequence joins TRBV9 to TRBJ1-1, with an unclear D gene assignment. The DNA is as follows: TGTGCCAGCAGCGTAGGCCAGATGAACACTGAAGCTTTCTTT. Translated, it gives CASSVGQMNTEAFF.